The 32 T cell receptor beta chains given below trace back to one sample, sequenced in a study of shared clonotypes between healthy human individuals. TCRdb's copy holds only in-frame clones and misses some; the assay was immunoSEQ multiplex PCR. The data show 2 million to 2.5 million clones, 80% to 95% seen once. The sequencing input was naive CD4+ T cells from PBMCs. The subset here: CD45RA+ positively selected. The receptors were sampled from a young man in good health. Some clones in this sample may be carry-over from other donors' samples.

This clone was picked up one time. This chain joins TRBV10-3 and TRBJ1-6, with D unclear. Germline loops: CDR1 ENHRY, CDR2 SYGVKD. This CDR3 is built from 15 residues. The V end lost 4 bases, the J end lost 9 bases, and 16 bases lay between the germline ends. In DNA, the CDR3 is TGTGCCATCAGTGTCAGTGTGACTTCGAGTTCACCCCTCCACTTT. Its translation is CAISVSVTSSSPLHF.

V usage is TRBV7-3 and J usage is TRBJ2-3, with 10 bases identical to TRBD2. This CDR3 is built from 17 residues. Germline CDR1 SGHTA, CDR2 FQGTGA. V lost 2 bases to trimming and J lost 6 bases; unmatched junction nucleotides: 11. CDR3 DNA sequence: TGTGCCAGCAGCTTAGCGGGACTAGCGAATAATTGGGATACGCAGTATTTT. Translated, it gives CASSLAGLANNWDTQYF.

V is TRBV19 and J is TRBJ2-7; tentative D call: TRBD1 (6 bases). V shed 5 bases and J shed 4 bases, with 18 bases lying between them. The CDR3 covers 15 residues. Germline V gene data show CDR1 as LNHDA and CDR2 as SQIVND (reference sequence). The CDR3 nucleotides are TGTGCCAGTAGTCTAGTGGACAGCATTATTTACGAGCAGTACTTC. Protein product: CASSLVDSIIYEQYF.

V usage is TRBV30 and J usage is TRBJ2-3; D is unresolved. The CDR3 totals 12 residues. The V and J ends lost 3 bases and 4 bases respectively, with 8 bases between them. Germline V CDR1 and CDR2: GTSNPN, SVGIG (reference sequence). Here the CDR3 reads CAWSLNSDTQYF. DNA for the CDR3: TGTGCCTGGAGCCTGAACTCAGATACGCAGTATTTT.

The chain is built from TRBV11-2 and TRBJ2-2; D gene ambiguous. The CDR3 sequence is 17 residues long. Germline CDR1 and CDR2: SGHAT and FQNNGV. V was pared by 0 bases and J by 5 bases, with 16 bases between. CDR3 DNA sequence: TGTGCCAGCAGCTTAGATGAGATACGGGCGACGACCGGGGAGCTGTTTTTT. Amino acids: CASSLDEIRATTGELFF.

Comments on this clone: The same CDR3 is also encoded by other DNA sequences in this sample. V gene TRBV7-3 combines with J gene TRBJ2-2; D unclear. V lost 2 bases and J lost 1, with 5 bases in between. CDR1 SGHTA and CDR2 FQGTGA come from the germline V gene. The CDR3 runs to 14 residues. The CDR3 region has the DNA TGTGCCAGCAGCTTATTAGGGAACACCGGGGAGCTGTTTTTT. It encodes CASSLLGNTGELFF.

J is TRBJ1-2 and V is TRBV6-1, with unresolved D. CDR1 MNHNS and CDR2 SASEGT come from the germline V gene. The length of the CDR3 is 14 residues. Trimming shortened V by 5 bases and J by 5 bases, and 15 bases separated the two germline ends. The CDR3 protein is CASSPRTDPYGYTF. In DNA, the CDR3 is TGTGCCAGCAGTCCGCGGACGGATCCTTATGGCTACACCTTC.

This chain uses TRBV27 with TRBJ1-5, with D tentatively TRBD1 (6 bases). Trimming removed 7 bases at V and 2 bases at J, with 18 bases between. Germline-derived CDR1 and CDR2 are MNHEY and SMNVEV (reference sequence). The CDR3 sequence is 16 residues long. The CDR3 is CASTSRGGAGNQPQHF. The CDR3 region has the DNA TGTGCCAGCACTTCACGGGGGGGCGCGGGCAATCAGCCCCAGCATTTT.

This chain joins TRBV19 and TRBJ1-1; D gene ambiguous. Germline loops: CDR1 LNHDA, CDR2 SQIVND (reference sequence). V lost 3 bases to trimming and J lost 1 base, with 21 bases between them. CDR3 length: 18 residues. CDR3 sequence (DNA): TGTGCCAGTAGTATTCCTTTAGTGGGTTTTAAACGGAACACTGAAGCTTTCTTT. Its translation: CASSIPLVGFKRNTEAFF.

The V gene is TRBV6-6, the J gene TRBJ2-7; 12 bases map to TRBD1. Germline-derived CDR1 and CDR2 are MNHNY and SVGAGI (reference sequence). The V segment lost 6 bases and the J segment 5 bases; nucleotides outside the gene matches: 8. There are 15 residues in the CDR3. The CDR3 nucleotides are TGTGCCAGCAGACCGGGACAGGGGGCATTGGACGAGCAGTACTTC. Translation: CASRPGQGALDEQYF.

This chain links TRBV28 with TRBJ1-5, with 9 bases aligning to TRBD1. J gave up 8 bases and V 5 bases, and 10 bases lay outside the gene matches. This CDR3 is built from 15 residues. The germline gives CDR1 MDHEN, CDR2 SYDVKM. CDR3 in DNA: TGTGCCAGCAGTCAGACAGGGGGGGTTTTTAAGCCCCAGCATTTT. Translation: CASSQTGGVFKPQHF.

In the case of this clone: This CDR3 is also generated by other DNA sequences in the sample. The genes are TRBV4-2 and TRBJ2-1, with 7 bases identical to TRBD1. The V segment lost 1 base and the J segment 4 bases; nucleotides outside the gene matches: 4. There are 15 residues in the CDR3. Germline V gives CDR1 LGHNA, CDR2 YNFKEQ. The CDR3 sequence is CASSQVGGGYNEQFF. Written as DNA, the CDR3 is TGTGCCAGCAGCCAAGTAGGGGGCGGATACAATGAGCAGTTCTTC.

V and J are TRBV6-5 and TRBJ2-7; TRBD1 aligns across 8 bases. The CDR3 is made up of 14 amino acids. The junction had 6 bases not matched to a gene; V was cut back by 5 bases and J by 3 bases. Germline assignment: CDR1 MNHEY and CDR2 SVGAGI. DNA for the CDR3: TGTGCCAGCAGTACATTACAGGGGGGCTACGAGCAGTACTTC. Translation: CASSTLQGGYEQYF.

The rearrangement links TRBV30 to TRBJ2-6; D gene unclear. Trimming left V 2 bases short and J 4 bases short, with 18 bases between. Germline V CDR1 and CDR2: GTSNPN, SVGIG (reference sequence). The CDR3 is made up of 17 amino acids. CDR3 DNA: TGTGCCTGGAGTTTCTGGGGTGGGTCTTACGGGGCCAACGTCCTGACTTTC. Residues: CAWSFWGGSYGANVLTF.

The chain is built from TRBV4-1 and TRBJ2-5, with D possibly called TRBD1 or TRBD2 (7 bases each). The germline V and J ends were trimmed by 1 base and 5 bases, with 17 bases remaining between them. Germline CDR1 and CDR2: MGHRA and YSYEKL. The CDR3 loop spans 16 amino acids. The CDR3 here is CASSQAQGGILETQYF. The CDR3 DNA is TGCGCCAGCAGCCAAGCCCAGGGGGGGATCCTGGAGACCCAGTACTTC.

This clone was detected once. V usage is TRBV5-1 and J usage is TRBJ2-1; D is uncertain. The CDR3 loop spans 17 amino acids. Germline V gene sequence: CDR1 SGHRS, CDR2 YFSETQ. Trimming removed 0 bases at V and 4 bases at J, with 17 bases between. CDR3 DNA: TGCGCCAGCAGCTTGGACAGAATCACTGACCCTTACAATGAGCAGTTCTTC. This encodes CASSLDRITDPYNEQFF.

Worth noting for this clone: Other DNA sequences in this sample translate to the same CDR3. The gene calls are TRBV6-5 and TRBJ2-2; D is uncertain. The CDR3 has 11 amino acids. CDR1 is MNHEY and CDR2 is SVGAGI in the germline V gene. V lost 6 bases and J 6 bases, leaving 5 bases between the germline ends. Here the CDR3 reads CASRGSGELFF. In nucleotides, the CDR3 is TGTGCCAGCAGGGGCTCCGGGGAGCTGTTTTTT.

This clone was seen once. The chain couples TRBV14 to TRBJ1-1, with D unclear. Between the trimmed V and J ends, which lost 4 bases and 5 bases, there was a span of 8 bases. CDR3 size: 12 residues. Germline CDR1 SGHDN, CDR2 FVKESK. The DNA of the CDR3 is TGTGCCAGCAGCCCCCTGTCGACTGAAGCTTTCTTT. Encoded protein: CASSPLSTEAFF.

In this sample, this clone turned up once. V gene TRBV5-4 combines with J gene TRBJ2-2; 7 bases match TRBD1. Per the germline V gene, CDR1 is SGHNT and CDR2 is YYREEE (reference sequence). This CDR3 spans 15 amino acids. The V and J ends lost 4 bases and 7 bases, in that order; junction bases with no gene match: 10. CDR3 protein: CASSDTTGIVGELFF. In nucleotides, the CDR3 is TGTGCCAGCAGCGACACGACAGGGATAGTCGGGGAGCTGTTTTTT.

The V call is TRBV28, the J call TRBJ2-6; D is unclear. The CDR3 consists of 16 residues. In germline, CDR1 is MDHEN, CDR2 SYDVKM. V lost 2 bases to trimming and J lost 2 bases, with 10 bases between them. The CDR3 loop is CASSLRSVTGANVLTF. The DNA for the CDR3 is TGTGCCAGCAGTTTACGATCCGTAACTGGGGCCAACGTCCTGACTTTC.

The rearrangement joins TRBV6-1 to TRBJ2-2; the match to TRBD1 covers 8 bases. With 6 bases clipped from V and 1 base from J, the junction kept 4 bases outside the gene matches. The germline gives CDR1 MNHNS, CDR2 SASEGT. The CDR3 contains 15 residues. CDR3 loop: CASRAGGWNTGELFF. The CDR3, as DNA: TGTGCCAGCAGAGCAGGGGGCTGGAACACCGGGGAGCTGTTTTTT.

The chain couples TRBV14 to TRBJ1-5; TRBD1 aligns across 7 bases. The CDR3 runs to 17 residues. Per germline, CDR1 SGHDN and CDR2 FVKESK. Trimming at V came to 0 bases and at J to 5 bases, leaving 10 bases not matched to a gene. The CDR3 sequence is CASSQDLPRGRDQPQHF. DNA for the CDR3: TGTGCCAGCAGCCAAGATTTACCGAGGGGGCGGGATCAGCCCCAGCATTTT.

A word on this clone: This specimen includes other DNA sequences encoding the same CDR3. V is TRBV7-3 and J is TRBJ2-2; D gene unclear. The germline V gene encodes CDR1 SGHTA and CDR2 FQGTGA. CDR3 length: 15 amino acids. V dropped 5 bases and J dropped 0 bases, with 10 bases sitting between them. In nucleotides, the CDR3 is TGTGCCAGCAGCCTCGGACGGACGAACACCGGGGAGCTGTTTTTT. Its translation is CASSLGRTNTGELFF. Drawing the rest from reference TRBV7-3 and TRBJ2-2, the complete variable domain is GAGVSQTPSNKVTEKGKYVELRCDPISGHTALYWYRQSLGQGPEFLIYFQGTGAADDSGLPNDRFFAVRPEGSVSTLKIQRTERGDSAVYLCASSLGRTNTGELFFGEGSRLTVL.

The chain uses TRBV18 and TRBJ1-2, with D unresolved. Trimming stripped 2 bases from V and 4 bases from J, with 8 bases between. The CDR3 covers 13 residues. Germline values: CDR1 KGHSH, CDR2 LQKENI. The CDR3 sequence is CASSPRAPYGYTF. Written as DNA, the CDR3 is TGTGCCAGCTCACCAAGGGCTCCCTATGGCTACACCTTC.

The rearrangement uses TRBV6-1 and TRBJ2-1; perhaps D is TRBD1 or TRBD2 (5 bases each). Trimming stripped 0 bases from V and 2 bases from J, with 5 bases between. Germline CDR1 reads MNHNS; CDR2 reads SASEGT. The CDR3 has 14 residues. The CDR3 region is CASSEAGAYNEQFF. In DNA, the CDR3 is TGTGCCAGCAGTGAAGCGGGGGCCTACAATGAGCAGTTCTTC.

The chain combines TRBV7-9 with TRBJ1-4; 9 bases map to TRBD1. The V and J ends lost 5 bases and 0 bases, in that order; junction bases with no gene match: 7. The length of the CDR3 is 17 residues. Germline V CDR1 and CDR2: SEHNR, FQNEAQ (reference sequence). CDR3 amino acids: CASSRDREFATNEKLFF. Written as DNA, the CDR3 is TGTGCCAGCAGCCGGGACAGGGAATTTGCAACTAATGAAAAACTGTTTTTT. Filled out from reference TRBV7-9 and TRBJ1-4, the complete variable domain reads DTGVSQNPRHKITKRGQNVTFRCDPISEHNRLYWYRQTLGQGPEFLTYFQNEAQLEKSRLLSDRFSAERPKGSFSTLEIQRTEQGDSAMYLCASSRDREFATNEKLFFGSGTQLSVL.

The chain combines TRBV20-1 with TRBJ2-7, with 7 bases fitting TRBD2. Germline V gene data show CDR1 as DFQATT and CDR2 as SNEGSKA (reference sequence). After removal of 6 bases from V and 6 bases from J, the junction contained 5 bases not matched to a gene. This CDR3 has 11 amino acids. CDR3 in amino acids: CSALGEGEQYF. The CDR3 coding sequence is TGCAGTGCCCTAGGGGAGGGCGAGCAGTACTTC.

The chain couples TRBV5-4 to TRBJ2-1; TRBD1 matches 8 bases. J gave up 6 bases and V 3 bases, and 14 bases lay outside the gene matches. This CDR3 has 17 residues. In germline, CDR1 is SGHNT, CDR2 YYREEE (reference sequence). The CDR3 region has the DNA TGTGCCAGCAGCTCACCCGTTGGCGACAGGGGCGGCAATGAGCAGTTCTTC. This codes for CASSSPVGDRGGNEQFF.

This clone is a singleton in its sample. The rearrangement links TRBV7-9 to TRBJ2-4; TRBD1 might be the D (6 bases). Trimming cost V 5 bases and J 0 bases, with 11 bases left between them. Germline V lookup: CDR1 SEHNR, CDR2 FQNEAQ (reference sequence). The CDR3 sequence is 15 residues long. The CDR3 reads CASSPGTLAKNIQYF. CDR3 bases: TGTGCCAGCAGCCCTGGGACACTAGCCAAAAACATTCAGTACTTC. Based on the CDR3 plus reference TRBV7-9 and TRBJ2-4, the full variable domain is DTGVSQNPRHKITKRGQNVTFRCDPISEHNRLYWYRQTLGQGPEFLTYFQNEAQLEKSRLLSDRFSAERPKGSFSTLEIQRTEQGDSAMYLCASSPGTLAKNIQYFGAGTRLSVL.

The chain joins TRBV5-1 to TRBJ2-7; maybe TRBD1 (6 bases). Germline CDR1 is SGHRS and CDR2 is YFSETQ. This CDR3 is 14 amino acids long. The chain's CDR3 is CPLPGAGTAYEQYF. CDR3 DNA: TGCCCTCTCCCAGGGGCAGGAACAGCCTACGAGCAGTACTTC.

The count of this clone is one. The gene calls are TRBV30 and TRBJ2-3, with D possibly being TRBD2 (5 bases). Deletions cut 4 bases from V and 5 bases from J, with 19 bases between. This CDR3 region has 15 residues. The germline CDR1 and CDR2 sequences are GTSNPN and SVGIG (reference sequence). The CDR3 loop is CAWKIGGSREDTQYF. The CDR3 DNA follows: TGTGCCTGGAAAATCGGTGGGAGCCGGGAAGATACGCAGTATTTT.

The chain couples TRBV19 to TRBJ2-1; 15 bases line up with TRBD2. There are 19 residues in the CDR3. The V gene's germline CDR1 is LNHDA and CDR2 SQIVND (reference sequence). The V gene end was trimmed by 1 base and the J gene end by 3 bases; junction bases not matched to a gene: 7. Here the CDR3 DNA reads TGTGCCAGTAGTATAGCTCGGACTAGCGGGAGGGCCGTCTACAATGAGCAGTTCTTC. This encodes CASSIARTSGRAVYNEQFF.